These 10 T cell receptor beta chains were all obtained from the same sample, sequenced in a study of blood T cell repertoires in COVID-19. TCRdb's copy holds only in-frame clones and misses some; the assay was immunoSEQ multiplex PCR. The repertoire holds more than 95,000 clones, with around 88% as singletons. Specimen: peripheral blood. Every receptor here comes from a human donor in a cohort sampled during active COVID-19.

This chain connects TRBV18 to TRBJ2-5, with D perhaps matching TRBD2 (5 bases). V gave up 3 bases and J gave up 5 bases, with 31 bases separating them. This CDR3 is built from 20 residues. Germline CDR1 and CDR2: KGHSH and LQKENI. The CDR3 DNA sequence: TGTGCCAGCTCACCTAAAGACTATATTATCGAGAACCTGGATTTGGAGACCCAGTACTTC. Its protein product is CASSPKDYIIENLDLETQYF.

The CDR3 region has the DNA TGCGCCAGCAGCTTGGCCGGTGGAAGCGGGAGTGCCCCAACCCACAATGAGCAGTTCTTC. This codes for CASSLAGGSGSAPTHNEQFF. The chain links TRBV5-1 to TRBJ2-1; 8 bases align to TRBD2. This CDR3 is 20 amino acids long. The V gene's germline CDR1 is SGHRS and CDR2 YFSETQ. Trimming removed 0 bases from V and 5 bases from J; junction bases left unmatched: 19.

The CDR3 DNA follows: TGTGCCAGCAGCCTCCCCGGGACTAGCAGGTACGAGCAGTACTTC. It specifies CASSLPGTSRYEQYF. The chain carries TRBV14 and TRBJ2-7, with TRBD2 identical over 9 bases. The CDR3 contains 15 residues. The trim removed 4 bases at V and 4 bases at J, leaving 8 bases unmatched. Germline V gene lookup returns CDR1 SGHDN and CDR2 FVKESK.

The chain joins TRBV28 to TRBJ1-1; no definite D call. Germline CDR1 and CDR2: MDHEN and SYDVKM. CDR3 length: 15 residues. Trimming pared 3 bases from V and 4 bases from J, leaving 15 bases between. CDR3 bases: TGTGCCAGCAGTTTCCTCTCGGAGTTTAGCACTGAAGCTTTCTTT. Translated: CASSFLSEFSTEAFF.

The chain couples TRBV30 to TRBJ1-2; D uncertain. V lost 0 bases and J 8 bases, leaving 13 bases between the germline ends. The CDR3 runs 13 residues. Germline V lookup: CDR1 GTSNPN, CDR2 SVGIG (reference sequence). CDR3 nucleotide sequence: TGTGCCTGGAGTGTCGAAAGAGGTCGGGGCTACACCTTC. As protein: CAWSVERGRGYTF. The whole variable domain, remainder taken from reference TRBV30 and TRBJ1-2, is SQTIHQWPATLVQPVGSPLSLECTVEGTSNPNLYWYRQAAGRGLQLLFYSVGIGQISSEVPQNLSASRPQDRQFILSSKKLLLSDSGFYLCAWSVERGRGYTFGSGTRLTVV.

This chain joins TRBV9 and TRBJ2-3; TRBD1 agrees at 7 bases. Germline lookup yields CDR1 SGDLS and CDR2 YYNGEE. The CDR3 contains 16 residues. J was trimmed by 0 bases and V by 0 bases; bases with no gene match: 4. CDR3 DNA sequence: TGTGCCAGCAGCGTAGTAGCAGGGGGAAGCACAGATACGCAGTATTTT. Translating gives CASSVVAGGSTDTQYF.

This clone was seen only a few times. This sequence joins TRBV7-3 and TRBJ2-7; 10 nucleotides agree with TRBD2. Germline V lookup: CDR1 SGHTA, CDR2 FQGTGA. The ends lost 2 bases at V and 6 bases at J; junction bases unmatched: 4. This CDR3 is built from 14 residues. This chain's CDR3 is CASSLLAGGTEQYF. DNA of the CDR3: TGTGCCAGCAGCTTATTAGCGGGAGGAACCGAGCAGTACTTC.

This chain connects TRBV11-3 to TRBJ2-7; tentative D call: TRBD2 (6 bases). Germline CDR1 and CDR2: SGHNT and YENEEA. V lost 4 bases, J lost 3 bases, and 10 bases lay in between. The CDR3 is 13 amino acids. Written as DNA, the CDR3 is TGTGCCAGCAGCTCCCCGGGAGTCTACGAGCAGTACTTC. It codes for CASSSPGVYEQYF.

V and J are TRBV20-1 and TRBJ2-3, with 12 nucleotides matching TRBD2. V shed 3 bases, J shed 5 bases, and the junction held 6 bases outside the gene matches. Germline assignment: CDR1 DFQATT and CDR2 SNEGSKA (reference sequence). The CDR3 has 15 amino acids. CDR3 sequence (DNA): TGCAGTGCTAGTGCGACTAGCGGGGGCGGAGATACGCAGTATTTT. Translated, it gives CSASATSGGGDTQYF.

The rearrangement uses TRBV14 and TRBJ2-7; 11 nucleotides line up with TRBD1. The length of the CDR3 is 15 residues. The V and J ends lost 3 bases and 4 bases, in that order; junction bases with no gene match: 5. In germline, CDR1 is SGHDN, CDR2 FVKESK. CDR3 nucleotide sequence: TGTGCCAGCAGCCACCCGGGACAGGGGGTTTACGAGCAGTACTTC. This encodes CASSHPGQGVYEQYF.